The sequence of this T cell receptor beta chain was determined in a study of identical twins. Findings of the study overall: In monozygotic twins, models underestimated the sharing of out-of-frame TCR alpha.

Worth noting for this clonotype: Its antigen is not identified.

TCRdb reanalysed the 5' RACE reads using MiXCR and keeps one entry per CDR3 protein. The sample lists 450,000 or so distinct CDR3 sequences; roughly an eighth were seen once. Germline loops: CDR1 SGHAT, CDR2 FQDESV (reference sequence). CDR3 length equals 15 residues. V shed 3 bases and J shed 2 bases, with 11 bases lying between them. Separately, the same data were catalogued under a study of yellow fever vaccine responses in identical twins.

This clonotype originated in a woman aged 18-29 years in good health. This chain connects TRBV11-1 to TRBJ2-1, with D unclear. The sequencing sample was made of CD4+ T cells sorted from blood. The CDR3 DNA is TGTGCCAGCAGCTTGGCAGCTTTTGCCTACAATGAGCAGTTCTTC. This encodes CASSLAAFAYNEQFF.